This T cell receptor (beta chain) was captured in a study of regulatory T cells in long-lasting Graves disease. The V end lost 1 base, the J end lost 6 bases, and 1 base lay between the germline ends. Germline lookup yields CDR1 MGHRA and CDR2 YSYEKL. The CDR3 covers 12 residues. Investigators prepared the TCR beta libraries by applying iRepertoire HTBI primers and Arm-PCR of CDR3 regions. In the study's own analysis: The identification of 60 or so TRBV and some 15 TRBJ segments was made across samples. TCRdb re-called the multiplex PCR reads with MiXCR, one entry per CDR3 protein. The V and J calls and clone size are TCRdb's, not the authors'. The table shows around 500,000 distinct CDR3 sequences, with 20% to 25% occurring only once. Whole-study results and caveats: Persistent cases favored TRBV28, TRBJ1-2 and TRBJ2-5. With a few thousand shared public clonotypes, persistent patients exceeded new patients, who shared about 1,000.

This clonotype has only a few counts. What it binds is not known. Time point noted: persistent/refractory GD, antithyroid drugs over 5 years with positive TRAb. PBMC RNA was the source of the TCR library. This chain joins TRBV4-1 and TRBJ1-6, with D uncertain. The material sequenced was peripheral blood mononuclear cells (PBMCs), taken when the disease was refractory, from a patient treated with antithyroid drugs. This sequence originates from a female donor with Graves disease. The CDR3 nucleotides read TGCGCCAGCAGCCAAGTTAATTCACCCCTCCACTTT. This gives the protein CASSQVNSPLHF.